The rows below give T cell receptor beta chains drawn from one sample of a study of T cell responses to AZD1222 COVID-19 vaccine. Method: immunoSEQ multiplex PCR; TCRdb's copy keeps in-frame clones and lacks some. The table records around 140,000 clones, 90% to 95% of them present only once. Sequences were derived from peripheral blood, sampled on day 0 of AZD1222 vaccination. These receptor sequences come from an adult in good health. Both conserved end residues are part of each CDR3. The D gene is left open where the match is weak. Where a row states a size, it is once, few, many or the class of an expanded clone; other rows omit it.

CDR3 length: 12
D gene: TRBD1
clone size: .
V gene: TRBV15
J gene: TRBJ2-7
CDR3 protein: CATSRSLRDRVF
CDR3 DNA: TGTGCCACCAGCAGATCCCTTAGGGACAGGGTCTTC

CDR3 length: 14
D gene: .
clone size: .
V gene: TRBV5-1
J gene: TRBJ1-4
CDR3 protein: CASSLVGGREKLFF
CDR3 DNA: TGCGCCAGCAGCTTGGTAGGGGGTCGTGAAAAACTGTTTTTT

CDR3 length: 16
D gene: TRBD2
clone size: .
V gene: TRBV28
J gene: TRBJ2-1
CDR3 protein: CASMGPGTSGDNEQFF
CDR3 DNA: TGTGCCAGCATGGGCCCCGGGACTAGCGGGGACAATGAGCAGTTCTTC

CDR3 length: 16
D gene: .
clone size: .
V gene: TRBV24-1
J gene: TRBJ2-5
CDR3 protein: CATSDVQGRGQETQYF
CDR3 DNA: TGTGCCACCAGTGATGTTCAGGGTAGGGGCCAAGAGACCCAGTACTTC

CDR3 length: 13
D gene: .
clone size: .
V gene: TRBV12-3/TRBV12-4
J gene: TRBJ2-7
CDR3 protein: CASRPQTRYEQYF
CDR3 DNA: TGTGCCAGCAGGCCCCAGACAAGATACGAGCAGTACTTC

CDR3 length: 19
D gene: TRBD1
clone size: .
V gene: TRBV23-1
J gene: TRBJ2-4
CDR3 protein: CASSPEADRGSLAKNIQYF
CDR3 DNA: TGCGCCAGCAGTCCCGAAGCAGACAGGGGATCCTTAGCCAAAAACATTCAGTACTTC

CDR3 length: 15
D gene: .
clone size: .
V gene: TRBV19
J gene: TRBJ1-5
CDR3 protein: CASMSRGASNQPQHF
CDR3 DNA: TGTGCCAGTATGTCCCGAGGGGCTAGCAATCAGCCCCAGCATTTT

CDR3 length: 16
D gene: .
clone size: .
V gene: TRBV4-3
J gene: TRBJ2-2
CDR3 protein: CASSQGVVGTTGELFF
CDR3 DNA: TGCGCCAGCAGCCAAGGGGTGGTCGGTACGACCGGGGAGCTGTTTTTT

CDR3 length: 15
D gene: .
clone size: .
V gene: TRBV30
J gene: TRBJ1-3
CDR3 protein: CAWSRDSGSGNTIYF
CDR3 DNA: TGTGCCTGGAGTAGGGACTCCGGCTCTGGAAACACCATATATTTT

CDR3 length: 19
D gene: TRBD2
clone size: .
V gene: TRBV11-2
J gene: TRBJ2-7
CDR3 protein: CASSFFPGLAGVPDYEQYF
CDR3 DNA: TGTGCCAGCAGCTTCTTCCCGGGACTAGCGGGAGTCCCCGACTACGAGCAGTACTTC

CDR3 length: 14
D gene: .
clone size: few
V gene: TRBV7-6
J gene: TRBJ1-3
CDR3 protein: CASSLTVAGNTIYF
CDR3 DNA: TGTGCCAGCAGCCTGACAGTAGCAGGAAACACCATATATTTT

CDR3 length: 12
D gene: .
clone size: .
V gene: TRBV4-1
J gene: TRBJ1-4
CDR3 protein: CASSQDDEKLFF
CDR3 DNA: TGCGCCAGCAGCCAAGACGATGAAAAACTGTTTTTT

CDR3 length: 15
D gene: TRBD2
clone size: .
V gene: TRBV11-2
J gene: TRBJ2-2
CDR3 protein: CASSLVAGGGGELFF
CDR3 DNA: TGTGCCAGCAGCTTGGTAGCGGGAGGCGGGGGGGAGCTGTTTTTT

CDR3 length: 13
D gene: .
clone size: .
V gene: TRBV3-1/TRBV3-2
J gene: TRBJ1-1
CDR3 protein: CASSQGVRAEAFF
CDR3 DNA: TGTGCCAGCAGCCAAGGGGTCAGAGCGGAAGCTTTCTTT

CDR3 length: 13
D gene: .
clone size: .
V gene: TRBV12-3/TRBV12-4
J gene: TRBJ2-1
CDR3 protein: CASSLQASFEQFF
CDR3 DNA: TGTGCCAGCAGCCTCCAGGCTAGCTTTGAGCAGTTCTTC

CDR3 length: 12
D gene: .
clone size: .
V gene: TRBV6-2/TRBV6-3
J gene: TRBJ2-1
CDR3 protein: CASSALVSEQFF
CDR3 DNA: TGTGCCAGCAGCGCCCTAGTGAGTGAGCAGTTCTTC

CDR3 length: 14
D gene: .
clone size: few
V gene: TRBV6-5
J gene: TRBJ2-3
CDR3 protein: CASSYRGPPDTQYF
CDR3 DNA: TGTGCCAGCAGTTACCGGGGACCGCCAGATACGCAGTATTTT

CDR3 length: 15
D gene: TRBD2
clone size: .
V gene: TRBV7-9
J gene: TRBJ2-7
CDR3 protein: CASSLGTSGYYEQYF
CDR3 DNA: TGTGCCAGCAGCTTGGGGACTAGCGGTTACTACGAGCAGTACTTC

CDR3 length: 14
D gene: .
clone size: few
V gene: TRBV6-6
J gene: TRBJ1-1
CDR3 protein: CASTEPKGGTEAFF
CDR3 DNA: TGTGCCAGCACCGAGCCCAAGGGGGGCACTGAAGCTTTCTTT

CDR3 length: 12
D gene: .
clone size: .
V gene: TRBV7-2
J gene: TRBJ1-2
CDR3 protein: CASSPPGTGYTF
CDR3 DNA: TGTGCCAGCAGCCCGCCCGGGACTGGCTACACCTTC

CDR3 length: 13
D gene: .
clone size: .
V gene: TRBV7-9
J gene: TRBJ1-2
CDR3 protein: CASSLRVDNGYTF
CDR3 DNA: TGTGCCAGCAGCTTAAGGGTAGATAATGGCTACACCTTC

CDR3 length: 15
D gene: TRBD1
clone size: once
V gene: TRBV10-1
J gene: TRBJ2-1
CDR3 protein: CASSDAQGARNEQFF
CDR3 DNA: TGCGCCAGCAGTGATGCACAGGGGGCGCGGAATGAGCAGTTCTTC

CDR3 length: 15
D gene: TRBD1
clone size: .
V gene: TRBV2
J gene: TRBJ2-5
CDR3 protein: CATSDRGSGKETQYF
CDR3 DNA: TGTGCCACTTCTGACAGGGGCAGTGGGAAAGAGACCCAGTACTTC

CDR3 length: 14
D gene: TRBD1
clone size: .
V gene: TRBV5-6
J gene: TRBJ1-2
CDR3 protein: CASSWDRGSYGYTF
CDR3 DNA: TGTGCCAGCAGCTGGGACAGGGGATCTTATGGCTACACCTTC

CDR3 length: 13
D gene: .
clone size: .
V gene: TRBV19
J gene: TRBJ2-1
CDR3 protein: CASSPTNYNEQFF
CDR3 DNA: TGTGCCAGTAGTCCTACTAACTACAATGAGCAGTTCTTC

CDR3 length: 15
D gene: .
clone size: .
V gene: TRBV19
J gene: TRBJ1-2
CDR3 protein: CASSMRGRTDYGYTF
CDR3 DNA: TGTGCCAGTAGTATGCGTGGTCGGACAGACTATGGCTACACCTTC

CDR3 length: 14
D gene: .
clone size: few
V gene: TRBV7-9
J gene: TRBJ1-2
CDR3 protein: CASSLEQGSDGYTF
CDR3 DNA: TGTGCCAGCAGCTTAGAGCAGGGGTCGGATGGCTACACCTTC

CDR3 length: 15
D gene: TRBD1
clone size: .
V gene: TRBV27
J gene: TRBJ1-5
CDR3 protein: CASSSDRGINQPQHF
CDR3 DNA: TGTGCCAGCAGTTCCGACAGGGGTATCAATCAGCCCCAGCATTTT

CDR3 length: 14
D gene: TRBD1
clone size: .
V gene: TRBV9
J gene: TRBJ2-7
CDR3 protein: CASTLGQAPYEQYF
CDR3 DNA: TGTGCCAGCACCCTGGGACAGGCCCCCTACGAGCAGTACTTC

CDR3 length: 16
D gene: TRBD2
clone size: .
V gene: TRBV19
J gene: TRBJ2-1
CDR3 protein: CASSLPSGSSYNEQFF
CDR3 DNA: TGTGCCAGTAGTTTGCCTAGCGGGAGCTCCTACAATGAGCAGTTCTTC

CDR3 length: 14
D gene: TRBD1
clone size: .
V gene: TRBV19
J gene: TRBJ1-5
CDR3 protein: CASSTGQGRGAQHF
CDR3 DNA: TGTGCCAGTAGTACGGGACAGGGTAGGGGGGCCCAGCATTTT

CDR3 length: 15
D gene: TRBD2
clone size: .
V gene: TRBV5-4
J gene: TRBJ2-3
CDR3 protein: CASSLGGRAPDTQYF
CDR3 DNA: TGTGCCAGCAGCTTGGGCGGGAGGGCCCCAGATACGCAGTATTTT

CDR3 length: 16
D gene: TRBD1
clone size: .
V gene: TRBV11-2
J gene: TRBJ2-1
CDR3 protein: CASSPRQGRAYNEQFF
CDR3 DNA: TGTGCCAGCAGCCCCCGACAGGGACGAGCCTACAATGAGCAGTTCTTC

CDR3 length: 14
D gene: TRBD1
clone size: .
V gene: TRBV2
J gene: TRBJ2-7
CDR3 protein: CASSATGQGSEQYF
CDR3 DNA: TGTGCCAGCAGTGCAACGGGACAGGGATCCGAGCAGTACTTC

CDR3 length: 15
D gene: .
clone size: few
V gene: TRBV11-2
J gene: TRBJ1-3
CDR3 protein: CASSRGRTSGNTIYF
CDR3 DNA: TGTGCCAGCAGCCGGGGACGGACCTCTGGAAACACCATATATTTT

CDR3 length: 13
D gene: .
clone size: .
V gene: TRBV4-3
J gene: TRBJ1-1
CDR3 protein: CASSQDMGYEAFF
CDR3 DNA: TGCGCCAGCAGCCAAGATATGGGATATGAAGCTTTCTTT

CDR3 length: 12
D gene: .
clone size: .
V gene: TRBV27
J gene: TRBJ2-7
CDR3 protein: CASRRVGYEQYF
CDR3 DNA: TGTGCCAGCCGCCGAGTAGGGTACGAGCAGTACTTC

CDR3 length: 12
D gene: .
clone size: .
V gene: TRBV27
J gene: TRBJ1-2
CDR3 protein: CASSPSGDGYTF
CDR3 DNA: TGTGCCAGCAGTCCGTCGGGGGATGGCTACACCTTC

CDR3 length: 15
D gene: TRBD1
clone size: .
V gene: TRBV28
J gene: TRBJ1-5
CDR3 protein: CASSPGTGFNQPQHF
CDR3 DNA: TGTGCCAGCAGTCCCGGGACAGGGTTTAATCAGCCCCAGCATTTT

CDR3 length: 15
D gene: .
clone size: .
V gene: TRBV3-1/TRBV3-2
J gene: TRBJ2-1
CDR3 protein: CASSQARTLYNEQFF
CDR3 DNA: TGTGCCAGCAGCCAAGCCCGGACGCTGTACAATGAGCAGTTCTTC

CDR3 length: 14
D gene: TRBD2
clone size: .
V gene: TRBV3-1/TRBV3-2
J gene: TRBJ2-1
CDR3 protein: CASSWTSGRNEQFF
CDR3 DNA: TGTGCCAGCAGCTGGACTAGCGGGAGAAATGAGCAGTTCTTC

CDR3 length: 15
D gene: TRBD1
clone size: medium-sized
V gene: TRBV6-1
J gene: TRBJ2-2
CDR3 protein: CASSEGTGDTGELFF
CDR3 DNA: TGTGCCAGCAGTGAAGGGACAGGGGACACCGGGGAGCTGTTTTTT

CDR3 length: 11
D gene: .
clone size: .
V gene: TRBV19
J gene: TRBJ1-2
CDR3 protein: CASSIGTFYTF
CDR3 DNA: TGTGCCAGTAGTATAGGGACTTTTTACACCTTC

CDR3 length: 11
D gene: .
clone size: .
V gene: TRBV19
J gene: TRBJ2-3
CDR3 protein: CASSMGDTQYF
CDR3 DNA: TGTGCCAGTAGTATGGGGGATACGCAGTATTTT

CDR3 length: 15
D gene: .
clone size: .
V gene: TRBV28
J gene: TRBJ2-5
CDR3 protein: CASSLPGTQSETQYF
CDR3 DNA: TGTGCCAGCAGTCTCCCCGGGACGCAAAGTGAGACCCAGTACTTC

CDR3 length: 13
D gene: .
clone size: .
V gene: TRBV10-2
J gene: TRBJ1-1
CDR3 protein: CASSDTGTTEAFF
CDR3 DNA: TGCGCCAGCAGTGATACAGGGACCACTGAAGCTTTCTTT

CDR3 length: 16
D gene: TRBD2
clone size: .
V gene: TRBV7-2
J gene: TRBJ2-1
CDR3 protein: CASSLTSGRAGNEQFF
CDR3 DNA: TGTGCCAGCAGCCTCACTAGCGGGAGGGCAGGGAATGAGCAGTTCTTC

CDR3 length: 13
D gene: .
clone size: .
V gene: TRBV25-1
J gene: TRBJ1-1
CDR3 protein: CASSPRVNTEAFF
CDR3 DNA: TGTGCCAGCAGTCCAAGGGTGAACACTGAAGCTTTCTTT

CDR3 length: 18
D gene: TRBD2
clone size: .
V gene: TRBV4-1
J gene: TRBJ2-3
CDR3 protein: CASSQERIAGGPADTQYF
CDR3 DNA: TGCGCCAGCAGCCAAGAGAGAATAGCGGGAGGGCCCGCAGATACGCAGTATTTT

CDR3 length: 14
D gene: .
clone size: .
V gene: TRBV7-2
J gene: TRBJ2-3
CDR3 protein: CASTSRRGPDTQYF
CDR3 DNA: TGTGCCAGCACCTCTCGTCGGGGACCAGATACGCAGTATTTT

CDR3 length: 15
D gene: .
clone size: .
V gene: TRBV5-1
J gene: TRBJ1-2
CDR3 protein: CASSLGRTVYYGYTF
CDR3 DNA: TGCGCCAGCAGCTTGGGCAGGACCGTTTACTATGGCTACACCTTC

CDR3 length: 16
D gene: .
clone size: .
V gene: TRBV27
J gene: TRBJ1-5
CDR3 protein: CASSLKGTPGNQPQHF
CDR3 DNA: TGTGCCAGCAGTTTGAAGGGGACCCCCGGCAATCAGCCCCAGCATTTT

CDR3 length: 12
D gene: TRBD1
clone size: .
V gene: TRBV3-1/TRBV3-2
J gene: TRBJ1-2
CDR3 protein: CASATGNYGYTF
CDR3 DNA: TGTGCCAGCGCGACAGGGAACTATGGCTACACCTTC

CDR3 length: 12
D gene: .
clone size: .
V gene: TRBV11-2
J gene: TRBJ2-5
CDR3 protein: CASSLDGETQYF
CDR3 DNA: TGTGCCAGCAGCTTAGATGGAGAGACCCAGTACTTC

CDR3 length: 12
D gene: .
clone size: .
V gene: TRBV6-2/TRBV6-3
J gene: TRBJ2-7
CDR3 protein: CASSYSSLVPYF
CDR3 DNA: TGTGCCAGCAGTTACTCGAGTCTAGTGCCGTACTTC

CDR3 length: 14
D gene: .
clone size: .
V gene: TRBV2
J gene: TRBJ2-3
CDR3 protein: CASRLGVRTDTQYF
CDR3 DNA: TGTGCCAGCAGGTTGGGAGTCCGCACAGATACGCAGTATTTT

CDR3 length: 14
D gene: .
clone size: .
V gene: TRBV2
J gene: TRBJ2-7
CDR3 protein: CASDWGDVDYEQYF
CDR3 DNA: TGTGCCAGCGATTGGGGGGATGTGGACTACGAGCAGTACTTC

CDR3 length: 14
D gene: .
clone size: .
V gene: TRBV7-2
J gene: TRBJ1-5
CDR3 protein: CASSLKAGVQPQHF
CDR3 DNA: TGTGCCAGCAGCTTAAAGGCAGGGGTTCAGCCCCAGCATTTT